Given below is one TCR beta chain in context. Which antigen it targets is not known. No much larger clone is present one base from it, and per-base qualities are unavailable. The immunoSEQ Assay was the method used to sequence TCRbeta CDR3 regions. After extraction, genomic DNA underwent amplification by bias-controlled multiplex PCR, followed by high-throughput sequencing. Regarding the original processing steps: Collapsing and filtering of sequences were performed to quantify the absolute abundance of each unique TCRbeta CDR3 region. T cell fraction was estimated by normalizing TCRbeta template counts to usable DNA, which was measured by amplifying reference genes present in all nucleated cells. Repertoire TCRs were annotated as SARS-CoV-2-specific when V gene, CDR3 amino acid sequence and J gene were exactly matched to a known reactive TCR set. The reference SARS-CoV-2 TCR set came from MIRA and was filtered for enrichment in COVID-19-positive ImmuneCODE repertoires, removing public or cross-reactive TCRs. Using the MIRA antigens, annotated TCRs were further analysed by specific ORF or by position within an ORF. Breadth was defined as the number of annotated unique rearrangements divided by the total number of unique productive rearrangements, and depth was defined as the summed frequency of the annotated unique rearrangements. Group comparisons of TCR breadth used two-sided Wilcoxon rank-sum tests. Here the immuneACCESS table is served through TCRdb, limited to in-frame sequences with V and J called. Missing clones are a known gap in these copies; in checked studies unresolved V genes cover under half, and the rest lacks a known reason. That table gives V, J and clone size, and the DNA gave D and trimming. This sample has more than 250,000 clones in its table, and more than 75% of those were observed once. The biggest ten clones account for 2.5% to 3.5% of the sample.

The sample comes from a study of Ad26.COV2.S vaccination and SARS-CoV-2 variants (dated by TCRdb to the early 2020s). Describing the broader study: Vaccine-arm donors were drawn from COV1001, a multicentre, randomized, double-blind, placebo-controlled phase I-IIa trial of Ad26.COV2.S in healthy adults. Participants in the trial were split at random into five groups of five each, receiving low-dose or high-dose Ad26.COV2.S once or twice, or else placebo on both occasions. Investigators remained blinded to trial group allocation during experiments and outcome assessment. The specificity and breadth of SARS-CoV-2-reactive T cell receptors after Ad26.COV2.S vaccination were assessed by TCRbeta repertoire sequencing. The TCR-sequenced set comprised roughly 30 samples: about 19 Ad26.COV2.S vaccine recipients, 5 placebo recipients and 8 SARS-CoV-2 convalescent individuals. Ad26.COV2.S was administered intramuscularly at a dose of 5x10^10 or 1x10^11 viral particles, either as one shot or as two shots given 56 days apart. Summary of the overall study and its limitations: The authors noted that the TCR breadth and depth analyses may have underestimated total T cell responses. Vaccine and placebo recipients had comparable non-spike TCR breadth, which fits with the vaccine containing only spike. The study was not powered for comparison of responses between vaccine doses or regimens. After vaccination, spike-specific CD8+ and CD4+ T cell responses were reported to show substantial breadth. Higher spike-specific TCR breadth was observed in Ad26.COV2.S recipients than in placebo recipients (P = 0.0014).

From cysteine to phenylalanine, the CDR3 is 11 amino acids long. Only CDR3 DNA is held: 33 bases, read in frame from base 1. CDR1 and CDR2, looked up from the germline V gene (reference sequence), are DFQATT and SNEGSKA. The meaning of the sample's treatment or condition label: roughly 18 received Ad26.COV2.S at low or high dose, single or two shots; 5 received placebo; per-sample allocation not given. For vaccine and placebo recipients, repertoires were sequenced using samples collected on day 63 after the first injection. Between 29 July and 7 August 2020, Cohort 1b enrolled 25 adults aged 18-55 years at one site in Boston, USA. Ad26.COV2.S was a replication-incompetent adenovirus type 26 vector expressing a prefusion-stabilized SARS-CoV-2 spike protein from the original Wuhan strain.

In this chain, TRBV20-1 is recombined with TRBJ2-1; the junction holds 8 bases that match TRBD2. The sequence derives from a person between 18 and 59 years old who received the Ad26.COV2.S COVID-19 vaccine or a placebo. The sequences come from peripheral blood, collected in a trial of Ad26.COV2.S vaccine versus placebo. CDR3 region: CGAGAYNEQFF. Here is the DNA: TGCGGAGCGGGGGCCTACAATGAGCAGTTCTTC.